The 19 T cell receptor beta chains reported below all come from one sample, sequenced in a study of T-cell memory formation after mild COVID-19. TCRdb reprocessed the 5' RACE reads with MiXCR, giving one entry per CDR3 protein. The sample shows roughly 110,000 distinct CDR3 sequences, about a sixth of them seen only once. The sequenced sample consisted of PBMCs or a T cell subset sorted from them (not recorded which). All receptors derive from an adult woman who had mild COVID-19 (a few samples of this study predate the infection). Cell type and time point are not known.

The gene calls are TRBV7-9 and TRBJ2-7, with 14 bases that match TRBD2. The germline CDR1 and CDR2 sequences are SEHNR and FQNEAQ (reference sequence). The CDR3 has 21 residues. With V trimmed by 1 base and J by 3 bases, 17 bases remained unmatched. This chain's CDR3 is CASSLGGAPHTGTSGSYEQYF. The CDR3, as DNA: TGTGCCAGCAGCTTAGGGGGTGCCCCTCACACAGGGACTAGCGGGAGCTACGAGCAGTACTTC.

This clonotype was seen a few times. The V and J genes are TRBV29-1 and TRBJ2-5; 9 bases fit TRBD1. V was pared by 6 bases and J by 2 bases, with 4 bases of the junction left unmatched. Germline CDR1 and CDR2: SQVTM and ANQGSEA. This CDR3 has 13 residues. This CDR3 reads CSVGTGSQETQYF. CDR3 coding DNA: TGCAGCGTAGGGACAGGGTCACAAGAGACCCAGTACTTC.

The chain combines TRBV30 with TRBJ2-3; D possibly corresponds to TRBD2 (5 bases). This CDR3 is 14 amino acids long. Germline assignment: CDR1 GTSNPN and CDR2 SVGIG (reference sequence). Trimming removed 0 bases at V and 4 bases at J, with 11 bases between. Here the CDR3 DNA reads TGTGCCTGGAGTGTATGGGAGTTTGCAGATACGCAGTATTTT. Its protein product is CAWSVWEFADTQYF.

The CDR3 region is CASSVSGGFSYEQYF. The CDR3 DNA reads as TGTGCCAGCAGCGTAAGCGGGGGGTTCTCCTACGAGCAGTACTTC. The V call is TRBV7-8, the J call TRBJ2-7; 9 bases map to TRBD2. This CDR3 is built from 15 residues. Germline CDR1 is SGHVS and CDR2 is FQNEAQ. With V trimmed by 5 bases and J by 0 bases, 5 bases remained unmatched.

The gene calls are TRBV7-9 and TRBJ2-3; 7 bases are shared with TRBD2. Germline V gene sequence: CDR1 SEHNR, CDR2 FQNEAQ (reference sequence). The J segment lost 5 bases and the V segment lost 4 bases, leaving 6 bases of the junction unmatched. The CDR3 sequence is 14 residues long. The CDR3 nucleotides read TGTGCCAGCAGCTCTGCCCTAGCGGTAGATACGCAGTATTTT. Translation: CASSSALAVDTQYF.

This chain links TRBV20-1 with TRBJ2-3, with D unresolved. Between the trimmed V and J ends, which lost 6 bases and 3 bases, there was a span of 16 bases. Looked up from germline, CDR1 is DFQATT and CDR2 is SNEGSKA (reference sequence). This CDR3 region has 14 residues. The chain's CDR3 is CSAPPGLRTDTQYF. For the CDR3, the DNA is TGCAGTGCCCCCCCTGGGCTTAGGACAGATACGCAGTATTTT.

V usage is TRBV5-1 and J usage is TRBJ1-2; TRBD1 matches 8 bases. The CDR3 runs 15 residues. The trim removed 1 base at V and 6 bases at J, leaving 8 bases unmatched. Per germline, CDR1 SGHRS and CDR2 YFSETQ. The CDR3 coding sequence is TGCGCCAGCAGCTTGATTACAGGGGGGTCCGATGGCTACACCTTC. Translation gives CASSLITGGSDGYTF.

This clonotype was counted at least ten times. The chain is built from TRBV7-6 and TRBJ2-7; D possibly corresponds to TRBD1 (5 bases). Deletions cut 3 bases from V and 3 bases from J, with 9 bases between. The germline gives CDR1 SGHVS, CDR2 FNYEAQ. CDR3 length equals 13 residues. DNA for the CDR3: TGTGCCAGCAGCTTTTCCAGGGACTACGAGCAGTACTTC. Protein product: CASSFSRDYEQYF.

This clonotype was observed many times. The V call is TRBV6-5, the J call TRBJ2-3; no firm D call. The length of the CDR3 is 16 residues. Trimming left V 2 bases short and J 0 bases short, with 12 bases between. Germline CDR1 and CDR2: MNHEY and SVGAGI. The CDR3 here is CASSYLYAPSTDTQYF. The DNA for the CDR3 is TGTGCCAGCAGTTACCTCTACGCACCTAGCACAGATACGCAGTATTTT.

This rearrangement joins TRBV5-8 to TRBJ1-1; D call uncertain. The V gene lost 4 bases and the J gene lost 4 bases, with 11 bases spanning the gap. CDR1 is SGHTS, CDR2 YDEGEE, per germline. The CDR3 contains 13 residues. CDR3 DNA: TGTGCCAGCAGCACCTCGGTCGTCACTGAAGCTTTCTTT. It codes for CASSTSVVTEAFF.

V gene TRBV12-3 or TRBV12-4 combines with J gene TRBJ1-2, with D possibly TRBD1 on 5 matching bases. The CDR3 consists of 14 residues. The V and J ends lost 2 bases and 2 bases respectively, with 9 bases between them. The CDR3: CASSLSQGNYGYTF. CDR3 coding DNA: TGTGCCAGCAGTTTATCCCAGGGCAACTATGGCTACACCTTC.

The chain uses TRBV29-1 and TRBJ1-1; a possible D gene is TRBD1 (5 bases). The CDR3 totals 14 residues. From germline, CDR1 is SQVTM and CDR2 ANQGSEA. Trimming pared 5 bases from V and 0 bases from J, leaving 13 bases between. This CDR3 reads CSVPGDSLNTEAFF. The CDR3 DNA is TGCAGCGTTCCCGGAGACAGCTTGAACACTGAAGCTTTCTTT.

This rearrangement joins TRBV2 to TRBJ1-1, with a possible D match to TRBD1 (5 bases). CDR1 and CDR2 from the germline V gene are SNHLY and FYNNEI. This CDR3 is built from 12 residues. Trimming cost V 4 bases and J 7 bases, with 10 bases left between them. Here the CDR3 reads CASSGDGGEAFF. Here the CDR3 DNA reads TGTGCCAGCAGTGGGGACGGGGGTGAAGCTTTCTTT.

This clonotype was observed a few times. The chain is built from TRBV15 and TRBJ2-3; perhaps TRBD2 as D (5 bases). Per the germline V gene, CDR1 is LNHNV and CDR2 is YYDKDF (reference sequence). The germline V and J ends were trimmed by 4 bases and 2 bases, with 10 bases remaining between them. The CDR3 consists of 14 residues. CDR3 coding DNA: TGTGCCACCAGCATTTTGAGGGACACAGATACGCAGTATTTT. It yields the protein CATSILRDTDTQYF.

CDR3 sequence: CASSSQGNTIYF. The DNA for the CDR3 is TGTGCCAGCAGCTCGCAGGGAAACACCATATATTTT. This chain joins TRBV13 and TRBJ1-3; D is unresolved. Germline-derived CDR1 and CDR2 are PRHDT and FYEKMQ (reference sequence). V was shortened by 4 bases and J by 4 bases, with 5 bases between the two germline ends. This CDR3 comprises 12 residues.

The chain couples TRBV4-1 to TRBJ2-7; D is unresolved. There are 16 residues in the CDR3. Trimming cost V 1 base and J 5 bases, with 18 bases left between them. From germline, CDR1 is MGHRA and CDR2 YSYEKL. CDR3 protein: CASSQGRSLGGNEQYF. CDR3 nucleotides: TGCGCCAGCAGCCAAGGCAGGTCTTTAGGTGGAAACGAGCAGTACTTC.

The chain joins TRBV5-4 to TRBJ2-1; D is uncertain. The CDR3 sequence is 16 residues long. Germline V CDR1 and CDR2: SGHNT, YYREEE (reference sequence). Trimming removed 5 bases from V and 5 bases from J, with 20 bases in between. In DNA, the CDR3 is TGTGCCAGCAGAGCCACGGGTCCCGACCCCGACAATGAGCAGTTCTTC. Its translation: CASRATGPDPDNEQFF.

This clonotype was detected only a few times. The CDR3 nucleotides read TGTGCCAGCAGCCGGGGACTAGCGGGAGGGCTCGGCCACAATGAGCAGTTCTTC. Translated, it gives CASSRGLAGGLGHNEQFF. The chain joins TRBV4-2 to TRBJ2-1; TRBD2 agrees at 16 bases. Germline CDR1 and CDR2: LGHNA and YNFKEQ. Trimming at V came to 4 bases and at J to 5 bases, leaving 8 bases not matched to a gene. The CDR3 runs to 18 residues.

The CDR3 DNA reads as TGTGCCAGCGTGACAGGAGGGGCAGATACGCAGTATTTT. As protein: CASVTGGADTQYF. The J gene is TRBJ2-3, the V gene TRBV25-1; D tentatively reads TRBD1 or TRBD2 (6 bases each). Germline CDR1 is MGHDK and CDR2 is SYGVNS. The CDR3 contains 13 residues. Between the trimmed V and J ends, which lost 8 bases and 4 bases, there was a span of 13 bases.